The 19 T cell receptor beta chains presented below share a single source sample, sequenced in a study of beta chain features in type 1 diabetes. The sequenced template was cDNA made from the entire isolated RNA. The method was immunoSEQ multiplex PCR; TCRdb's version includes in-frame clones alone and lacks a portion of them. The data show over 600,000 clones, over 10% seen once. Their antigens remain unidentified. The study, taken as a whole, reports: Shorter TCRB CDR3s, moderately but significantly so, marked every one of the four CD4+ subsets in Type 1 diabetes patients.

The sequenced sample consisted of naive CD4+ T cells from blood. These receptors were taken from a man aged 30 to 39 with type 1 diabetes.

The rearrangement uses TRBV6-1 and TRBJ2-5; tentative D call: TRBD2 (6 bases). Germline CDR1 and CDR2: MNHNS and SASEGT. Between the trimmed V and J ends, which lost 5 bases and 2 bases, there was a span of 15 bases. The CDR3 runs to 15 residues. For the CDR3, the DNA is TGTGCCAGCAGTCCTGGAGGGACGGCGCAAGAGACCCAGTACTTC. Protein sequence: CASSPGGTAQETQYF.

The genes are TRBV7-9 and TRBJ1-2; 7 positions agree with TRBD1. The CDR3 is made up of 16 amino acids. Per germline, CDR1 SEHNR and CDR2 FQNEAQ (reference sequence). With 1 base clipped from V and 4 bases from J, the junction kept 9 bases outside the gene matches. CDR3 nucleotides: TGTGCCAGCAGCTTAGGCAACGAGGGACAGAGCTATGGCTACACCTTC. It codes for CASSLGNEGQSYGYTF.

This clone was picked up a small number of times. The chain uses TRBV4-2 and TRBJ1-6, with D tentatively TRBD1 (5 bases). V lost 1 base, J lost 6 bases, and 16 bases lay in between. Germline-derived CDR1 and CDR2 are LGHNA and YNFKEQ. The CDR3 covers 17 residues. The CDR3 coding sequence is TGTGCCAGCAGCCAAGCTGGACAAATCGAAGCTAATTCACCCCTCCACTTT. Protein: CASSQAGQIEANSPLHF.

The rearrangement uses TRBV19 and TRBJ2-3, with TRBD2 as a possible D gene (6 bases). V was shortened by 5 bases and J by 1 base, with 13 bases between the two germline ends. The V gene's germline CDR1 is LNHDA and CDR2 SQIVND (reference sequence). This CDR3 is 15 amino acids long. The chain's CDR3 is CASSRAGTRTDTQYF. The DNA of the CDR3 is TGTGCCAGTAGTCGGGCGGGGACCCGCACAGATACGCAGTATTTT.

The rearrangement joins TRBV4-2 to TRBJ2-6; D is possibly TRBD1 (6 bases). CDR3 length equals 19 residues. The germline V and J ends were trimmed by 3 bases and 0 bases, with 18 bases remaining between them. Germline V lookup: CDR1 LGHNA, CDR2 YNFKEQ. The CDR3 sequence: CASSHFPRDTISGANVLTF. The CDR3 nucleotides read TGTGCCAGCAGCCACTTCCCCAGGGACACCATCTCTGGGGCCAACGTCCTGACTTTC.

This chain links TRBV12-5 with TRBJ1-1; 7 bases are a match to TRBD1. With V trimmed by 6 bases and J by 5 bases, 6 bases remained unmatched. Germline V gene sequence: CDR1 LGHNT, CDR2 FRNRAP. This CDR3 spans 13 amino acids. The CDR3 DNA reads TGTGCTAGTGGCCCAGGGGGTGGGACTGAAGCTTTCTTT. Translation gives CASGPGGGTEAFF.

A few counts support this clone. The V call is TRBV7-9, the J call TRBJ1-1; TRBD1 might be the D (5 bases). Germline CDR1 is SEHNR and CDR2 is FQNEAQ (reference sequence). Trimming cost V 1 base and J 11 bases, with 20 bases left between them. CDR3 length: 15 amino acids. The CDR3 region has the DNA TGTGCCAGCAGCTTAGATGGGGACCGGCGGTCCCGGGCTTTCTTT. Protein sequence: CASSLDGDRRSRAFF.

The chain is built from TRBV6-1 and TRBJ1-2; D ambiguous. Per germline, CDR1 MNHNS and CDR2 SASEGT. This CDR3 comprises 13 residues. Trimming cost V 1 base and J 5 bases, with 8 bases left between them. DNA for the CDR3: TGTGCCAGCAGTGAAGACAGTCGTTATGGCTACACCTTC. Protein: CASSEDSRYGYTF.

The chain joins TRBV18 to TRBJ1-5; TRBD1 agrees at 7 bases. V lost 3 bases and J lost 6; bases outside the gene matches: 5. The CDR3 has 14 amino acids. Germline V gene data show CDR1 as KGHSH and CDR2 as LQKENI. The CDR3 here is CASSPETGPQPQHF. The CDR3 DNA reads TGTGCCAGCTCACCTGAGACAGGGCCTCAGCCCCAGCATTTT.

This clone was detected a few times. V is TRBV7-7 and J is TRBJ2-3; tentative D call: TRBD2 (7 bases). This CDR3 spans 15 amino acids. Germline-derived CDR1 and CDR2 are SSHAT and FNYEAQ (reference sequence). Trimming removed 5 bases from V and 3 bases from J, with 15 bases in between. The CDR3 DNA reads TGTGCCAGCAGCAAAGTCGGGGGGCGTACAGATACGCAGTATTTT. Protein: CASSKVGGRTDTQYF.

The chain employs TRBV7-2 and TRBJ2-7; 9 bases are shared with TRBD2. The CDR3 has 17 residues. Germline CDR1 SGHTA, CDR2 FQGNSA. The V and J ends lost 0 bases and 2 bases, in that order; junction bases with no gene match: 8. The CDR3 loop reads CASSLALLAGAPYEQYF. The CDR3, as DNA: TGTGCCAGCAGCTTAGCGTTACTAGCGGGTGCCCCCTACGAGCAGTACTTC.

This clone was found a few times. The gene calls are TRBV4-2 and TRBJ2-5; 10 bases fit TRBD2. Germline trimming cut 1 base from V and 5 bases from J; bases unmatched to any gene: 10. Germline CDR1 reads LGHNA; CDR2 reads YNFKEQ. The CDR3 length is 17 residues. CDR3 region: CASSQGLAGAPDETQYF. In DNA, the CDR3 is TGTGCCAGCAGCCAAGGTCTAGCGGGGGCGCCTGATGAGACCCAGTACTTC.

This clone has a handful of counts. The chain couples TRBV14 to TRBJ1-2; 7 bases fit TRBD1. The CDR3 length is 15 residues. The germline gives CDR1 SGHDN, CDR2 FVKESK. V gave up 0 bases and J gave up 9 bases; unmatched junction bases: 10. DNA of the CDR3: TGTGCCAGCAGCCAAGATGGAAGGCAGGGGGAAAGCTACACCTTC. It is translated as CASSQDGRQGESYTF.

The chain employs TRBV5-4 and TRBJ2-1; TRBD2 is a possible D gene (6 bases). The V end lost 5 bases, the J end lost 0 bases, and 15 bases lay between the germline ends. Germline CDR1 reads SGHNT; CDR2 reads YYREEE (reference sequence). The CDR3 is made up of 16 amino acids. DNA for the CDR3: TGTGCCAGCAGGAGCGGGTCGGGGGTCTCCTACAATGAGCAGTTCTTC. Residues: CASRSGSGVSYNEQFF.

The chain employs TRBV29-1 and TRBJ2-7; 7 bases are a match to TRBD1. The CDR3 covers 13 residues. The V and J ends lost 8 bases and 7 bases, in that order; junction bases with no gene match: 14. Germline V gene sequence: CDR1 SQVTM, CDR2 ANQGSEA. This CDR3 reads CSFARDSASEQYF. The CDR3 DNA follows: TGCAGCTTCGCCAGGGACAGTGCTTCGGAGCAGTACTTC.

As for this clone: The sample contains more than one DNA sequence encoding this CDR3. The chain has TRBV10-3 and TRBJ1-5; D perhaps matches TRBD1 (5 bases). V was clipped by 8 bases and J by 3 bases, with 11 bases between them. The CDR3 has 13 residues. CDR1 ENHRY and CDR2 SYGVKD come from the germline V gene. CDR3 protein: CAIGTGDNQPQHF. Written as DNA, the CDR3 is TGTGCCATCGGAACAGGTGACAATCAGCCCCAGCATTTT.

This clone was recorded a few times. The chain employs TRBV4-2 and TRBJ1-4, with TRBD1 matching 7 bases. CDR1 is LGHNA, CDR2 YNFKEQ, per germline. J gave up 7 bases and V 4 bases, and 9 bases lay outside the gene matches. CDR3 length: 15 amino acids. The DNA of the CDR3 is TGTGCCAGCAGCCCACGGGAAGGGGGCATTGAAAAACTGTTTTTT. Translated, it gives CASSPREGGIEKLFF.

The V and J genes are TRBV2 and TRBJ2-1; D is unresolved. The germline CDR1 and CDR2 sequences are SNHLY and FYNNEI. The CDR3 has 12 residues. V was trimmed by 2 bases and J by 6 bases, leaving 5 bases between them. In DNA form, the CDR3 reads TGTGCCAGCAGTGAACGGAGCAATGAGCAGTTCTTC. Translated: CASSERSNEQFF.

V is TRBV7-2 and J is TRBJ2-1; 8 bases match TRBD2. Trimming took 1 base from V and 0 from J; bases not matched to a gene: 2. CDR3 length: 16 residues. Germline CDR1 is SGHTA and CDR2 is FQGNSA. The CDR3 sequence is CASSLVGTSSYNEQFF. The CDR3 DNA sequence: TGTGCCAGCAGCTTAGTAGGGACTAGCTCCTACAATGAGCAGTTCTTC.